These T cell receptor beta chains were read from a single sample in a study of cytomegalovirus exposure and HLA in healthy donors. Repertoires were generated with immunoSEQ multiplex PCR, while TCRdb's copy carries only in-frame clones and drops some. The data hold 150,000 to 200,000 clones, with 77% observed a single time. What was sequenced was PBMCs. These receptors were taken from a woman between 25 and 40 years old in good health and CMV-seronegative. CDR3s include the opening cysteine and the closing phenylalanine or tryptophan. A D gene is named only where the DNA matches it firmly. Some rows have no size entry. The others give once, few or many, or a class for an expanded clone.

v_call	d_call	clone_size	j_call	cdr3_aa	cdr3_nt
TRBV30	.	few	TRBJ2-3	CAWSGPGVDTQYF	TGTGCCTGGAGTGGTCCGGGAGTAGATACGCAGTATTTT
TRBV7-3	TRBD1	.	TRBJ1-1	CASSFTGAITEAFF	TGTGCCAGCAGCTTCACAGGGGCGATCACTGAAGCTTTCTTT
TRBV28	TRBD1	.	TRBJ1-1	CASSPVGQGSTNTEAFF	TGTGCCAGCAGTCCCGTCGGACAGGGGTCGACGAACACTGAAGCTTTCTTT
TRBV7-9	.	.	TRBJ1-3	CASSIPSPAGGNTIYF	TGTGCCAGCAGCATACCCTCCCCCGCAGGGGGAAACACCATATATTTT
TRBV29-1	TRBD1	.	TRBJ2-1	CSVGRQGGSYNEQFF	TGCAGCGTTGGCCGACAGGGGGGCTCCTACAATGAGCAGTTCTTC
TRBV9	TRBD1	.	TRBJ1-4	CASSTLTGSFAKLFF	TGTGCCAGCAGCACTCTGACAGGGAGTTTCGCAAAACTGTTTTTT
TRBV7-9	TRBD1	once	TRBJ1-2	CASSRWPGQGFLANYGYTF	TGTGCCAGCAGCCGATGGCCGGGACAGGGGTTTTTAGCTAACTATGGCTACACCTTC
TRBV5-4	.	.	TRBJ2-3	CASSLDYSTDTQYF	TGTGCCAGCAGCTTGGACTACTCCACAGATACGCAGTATTTT
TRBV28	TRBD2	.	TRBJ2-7	CASSLITSGPTGQYF	TGTGCCAGCAGTTTAATTACTAGCGGGCCTACCGGGCAGTACTTC
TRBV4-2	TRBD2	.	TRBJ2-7	CASSHGGLAGGNHEQYF	TGTGCCAGCAGCCACGGAGGACTAGCGGGGGGGAACCACGAGCAGTACTTC
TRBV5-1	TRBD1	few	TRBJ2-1	CASSLGDRGILNEQFF	TGCGCCAGCAGCTTGGGGGACAGGGGAATTTTAAATGAGCAGTTCTTC
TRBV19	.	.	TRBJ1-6	CASSIGGLKDLHF	TGTGCCAGTAGTATAGGAGGCTTAAAGGACCTCCACTTT
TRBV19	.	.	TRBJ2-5	CASSLDMDRKTQYF	TGTGCCAGTAGTCTCGACATGGATAGGAAGACCCAGTACTTC
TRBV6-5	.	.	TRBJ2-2	CASSYFGNTGELFF	TGTGCCAGCAGTTACTTCGGTAACACCGGGGAGCTGTTTTTT
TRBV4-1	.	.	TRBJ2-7	CASSQGTVSYEQYF	TGCGCCAGCAGCCAAGGAACGGTCTCCTACGAGCAGTACTTC
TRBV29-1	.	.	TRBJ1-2	CSVAGNHGYTF	TGCAGCGTTGCGGGGAATCATGGCTACACCTTC
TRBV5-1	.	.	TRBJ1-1	CASAWRERLYTEAFF	TGCGCCAGCGCTTGGAGGGAGAGGCTGTACACTGAAGCTTTCTTT
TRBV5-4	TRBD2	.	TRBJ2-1	CASSLVREKANEQFF	TGTGCCAGCAGCTTGGTGCGGGAGAAGGCCAATGAGCAGTTCTTC
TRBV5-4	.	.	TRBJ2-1	CASSSQGTYNEQFF	TGTGCCAGCAGTTCCCAGGGAACATACAATGAGCAGTTCTTC
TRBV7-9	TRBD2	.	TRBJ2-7	CASSRTSTPYEQYF	TGTGCCAGCAGCCGGACTAGCACCCCCTACGAGCAGTACTTC
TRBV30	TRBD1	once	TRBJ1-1	CAWGQGAGEAFF	TGTGCCTGGGGACAGGGGGCTGGTGAAGCTTTCTTT
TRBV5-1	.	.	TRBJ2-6	CASSLVAVPASGANVLTF	TGCGCCAGCAGCTTGGTGGCAGTACCTGCCTCTGGGGCCAACGTCCTGACTTTC
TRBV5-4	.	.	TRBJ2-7	CASSQTELSDEQYF	TGTGCCAGCAGCCAGACTGAGTTAAGCGACGAGCAGTACTTC
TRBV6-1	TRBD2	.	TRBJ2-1	CASSDRRGARGEQFF	TGTGCCAGCAGTGACCGGCGGGGGGCCCGGGGTGAGCAGTTCTTC
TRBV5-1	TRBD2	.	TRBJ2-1	CASSLQLAGEGLEQFF	TGCGCCAGCAGCCTTCAACTAGCGGGAGAGGGCCTTGAGCAGTTCTTC
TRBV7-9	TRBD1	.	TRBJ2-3	CASSLWTGGPDTQYF	TGTGCCAGCAGTTTGTGGACAGGGGGTCCAGATACGCAGTATTTT
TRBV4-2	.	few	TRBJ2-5	CASSQPPGDGPEGETQYF	TGTGCCAGCAGCCAGCCCCCGGGGGATGGGCCCGAGGGGGAGACCCAGTACTTC
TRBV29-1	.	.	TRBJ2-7	CSVEANPLRRSYYEQYF	TGCAGCGTTGAAGCGAACCCCCTTCGCCGGTCGTACTACGAGCAGTACTTC
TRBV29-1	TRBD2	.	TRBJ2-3	CSVELAGGPMGTDTQYF	TGCAGCGTTGAGCTAGCGGGAGGGCCTATGGGCACAGATACGCAGTATTTT
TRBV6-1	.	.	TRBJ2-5	CASSGIAGPHGTQYF	TGTGCCAGCAGTGGGATCGCGGGGCCACATGGGACCCAGTACTTC
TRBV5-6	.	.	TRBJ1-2	CASSLPPIANGYTF	TGTGCCAGCAGCTTGCCCCCTATTGCAAATGGCTACACCTTC
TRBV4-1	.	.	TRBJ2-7	CASSLRGDPACEQYF	TGCGCCAGCAGCCTGCGGGGAGACCCCGCCTGCGAGCAGTACTTC
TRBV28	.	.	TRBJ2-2	CASSFGQRRKNTGELFF	TGTGCCAGCAGTTTCGGACAGAGGCGCAAGAACACCGGGGAGCTGTTTTTT
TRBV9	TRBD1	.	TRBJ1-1	CASSVVSGGYTEAFF	TGTGCCAGCAGCGTAGTTTCAGGGGGGTACACTGAAGCTTTCTTT
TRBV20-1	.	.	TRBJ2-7	CSANRPEQYF	TGCAGTGCTAACCGTCCCGAGCAGTACTTC
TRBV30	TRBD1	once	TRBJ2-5	CAGRGQPQETQYF	TGTGCCGGAAGGGGACAGCCCCAAGAGACCCAGTACTTC
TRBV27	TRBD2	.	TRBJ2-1	CASSTVPLAGVGNEQFF	TGTGCCAGCAGTACCGTCCCTCTAGCGGGAGTCGGCAATGAGCAGTTCTTC
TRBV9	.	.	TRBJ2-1	CASSVVGGETSYNEQFF	TGTGCCAGCAGCGTAGTTGGAGGCGAGACCTCCTACAATGAGCAGTTCTTC
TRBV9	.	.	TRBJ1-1	CASSVGGGNAEAFF	TGTGCCAGCAGCGTAGGAGGAGGGAACGCTGAAGCTTTCTTT
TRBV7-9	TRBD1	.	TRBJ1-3	CASSRDRSYPSGNTIYF	TGTGCCAGCAGCCGGGACAGGTCCTACCCCTCTGGAAACACCATATATTTT
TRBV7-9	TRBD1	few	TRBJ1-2	CASSLPSPDRDGYTF	TGTGCCAGCAGCTTACCATCTCCAGACAGGGATGGCTACACCTTC
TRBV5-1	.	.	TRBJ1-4	CASSLAGTNEKLFF	TGCGCCAGCAGCTTAGCAGGGACTAATGAAAAACTGTTTTTT
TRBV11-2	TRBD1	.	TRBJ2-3	CASSLVGQASTDTQYF	TGTGCCAGCAGCTTAGTGGGACAGGCTAGCACAGATACGCAGTATTTT
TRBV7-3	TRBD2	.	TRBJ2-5	CASSLMGGRGETQYF	TGTGCCAGCAGCTTAATGGGCGGGAGGGGTGAGACCCAGTACTTC
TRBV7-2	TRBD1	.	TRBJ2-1	CASSLVGQGLGEQFF	TGTGCCAGCAGCTTAGTGGGACAGGGGTTGGGTGAGCAGTTCTTC
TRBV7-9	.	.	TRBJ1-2	CASSLAYGGGSYTF	TGTGCCAGCAGCTTAGCTTATGGGGGCGGAAGCTACACCTTC
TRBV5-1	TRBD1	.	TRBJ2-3	CASSLTRTGGPDTQYF	TGCGCCAGCAGCTTAACAAGGACAGGGGGCCCAGATACGCAGTATTTT
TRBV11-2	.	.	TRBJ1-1	CASSSTGRTNTEAFF	TGTGCCAGCAGCTCCACAGGGAGAACGAACACTGAAGCTTTCTTT
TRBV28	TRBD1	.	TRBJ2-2	CASSLFVGGQGGIGELFF	TGTGCCAGCAGTTTGTTCGTCGGGGGACAGGGGGGTATTGGGGAGCTGTTTTTT
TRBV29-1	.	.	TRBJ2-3	CSVEDLGGQYF	TGCAGCGTTGAAGATCTAGGAGGGCAGTATTTT
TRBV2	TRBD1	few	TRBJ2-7	CASSGQVTMGEQYF	TGTGCCAGCAGCGGACAGGTGACGATGGGCGAGCAGTACTTC
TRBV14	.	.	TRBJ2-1	CASSLYTSSYNEQFF	TGTGCCAGCAGCCTCTATACCTCGTCTTACAATGAGCAGTTCTTC
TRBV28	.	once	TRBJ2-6	CASSFRLVTRANVLTF	TGTGCCAGCAGTTTTAGACTAGTGACGAGGGCCAACGTCCTGACTTTC
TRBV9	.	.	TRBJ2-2	CASSVDLGWGQNTGELFF	TGTGCCAGCAGCGTAGACTTGGGTTGGGGACAGAACACCGGGGAGCTGTTTTTT
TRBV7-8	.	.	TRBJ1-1	CASSLRGFGRRETGAFF	TGTGCCAGCAGCTTGAGAGGGTTTGGGAGGAGGGAGACGGGGGCTTTCTTT
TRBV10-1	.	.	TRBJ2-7	CASSDESYEQYF	TGCGCCAGCAGTGACGAGTCCTACGAGCAGTACTTC
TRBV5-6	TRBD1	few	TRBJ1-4	CASSWATGVEEKLFF	TGTGCCAGCAGCTGGGCGACAGGGGTAGAAGAAAAACTGTTTTTT
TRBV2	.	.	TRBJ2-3	CASSETAQSGASTDTQYF	TGTGCCAGCAGTGAAACGGCTCAAAGCGGAGCTAGCACAGATACGCAGTATTTT
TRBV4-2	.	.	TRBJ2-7	CASSQGGAVSYEQYF	TGTGCCAGCAGCCAAGGGGGCGCGGTGTCTTACGAGCAGTACTTC